The clone carrying this T cell receptor (beta chain) was counted a few times. The data stem from a study of T cells in Graves' hyperthyroidism and ophthalmopathy. Template material for amplifying TCR beta CDR3 regions consisted of RNA transcripts. The primer set for the first-round RT-PCR of the TCR CDR3 was HTBI. TCRdb analysed the multiplex PCR reads with MiXCR anew, one entry per CDR3 protein. The data show hundreds of thousands of distinct CDR3 sequences, 18% seen once. Per germline, CDR1 MNHNS and CDR2 SASEGT. Deletions cut 7 bases from V and 7 bases from J, with 19 bases between. The CDR3 runs to 15 residues.

Sequencing was performed on blood. The receptor was isolated from a woman aged 45-60 years with Graves' hyperthyroidism that later progressed to Graves' ophthalmopathy. The rearrangement joins TRBV6-1 to TRBJ2-2, with D perhaps given as TRBD1 or TRBD2 (6 bases each). The CDR3 DNA follows: TGTGCCAGCACCCTTGAAGGGGGGCCGGGCGGGGAGCTGTTTTTT. Its translation is CASTLEGGPGGELFF.